These T cell receptor beta chains were read from a single sample in a study of T cell responses to AZD1222 COVID-19 vaccine. Method: immunoSEQ multiplex PCR; TCRdb's copy keeps in-frame clones and lacks some. The sample lists about 110,000 clones, 80% to 85% occurring once. The specimen was peripheral blood, collected on day 0 of AZD1222 vaccination. All receptors come from an adult in good health. CDR3s leave out the opening cysteine and the closing phenylalanine or tryptophan. Each record gives: J gene, V gene, CDR3 protein.

TRBJ1-5,TRBV5-5,ASSLRQGLGQPQH
TRBJ2-7,TRBV12-3/TRBV12-4,ASSVGLGYEQY
TRBJ1-1,TRBV6-1,ASSDPTGFNTEAF
TRBJ1-3,TRBV13,ASSLRTGGGNTIY
TRBJ2-7,TRBV2,ASIYRSSSYEQY
TRBJ2-5,TRBV3-1/TRBV3-2,ASSLVGQETQY
TRBJ1-6,TRBV2,ASTSGGQYNSPLH
TRBJ1-6,TRBV28,ASSGHTKDSPLH
TRBJ1-4,TRBV2,ASSYRTGPALGNEKLF
TRBJ1-5,TRBV30,AWSARTGSNQPQH
TRBJ1-5,TRBV2,ALSGRDRGQSSNQPQH
TRBJ2-3,TRBV3-1/TRBV3-2,ASSQDRSTDTQY
TRBJ2-5,TRBV19,ASSISAQETQY
TRBJ1-1,TRBV7-9,ASSLVGLGHTEAF
TRBJ2-6,TRBV11-1,ASSLAGWQGAAGANVLT
TRBJ2-4,TRBV11-2,ASSLDWGRFIAKNIQY
TRBJ2-1,TRBV19,ATHPSGSYNEQF
TRBJ2-7,TRBV6-5,ASKPEAGGPYEQY
TRBJ2-4,TRBV2,ASTTDRAGNIQY
TRBJ1-4,TRBV7-2,ASSLVTGAGEKLF
TRBJ1-2,TRBV6-1,ASSETRATNYGYT
TRBJ2-7,TRBV18,ASSPGQGATYEQY
TRBJ1-6,TRBV25-1,ASSEFTAYNSPLH
TRBJ1-5,TRBV27,ASTKDRDGNQPQH
TRBJ2-7,TRBV4-3,ASSQGSGAYEQY
TRBJ1-5,TRBV4-1,ASSQDWGGASNQPQH
TRBJ1-2,TRBV28,ASSPYGQVFYGYT
TRBJ2-3,TRBV5-1,ASSLGQGAIDTQY
TRBJ1-2,TRBV2,ASSGRVTNYGYT
TRBJ1-2,TRBV5-1,ASSLGVGNYGYT
TRBJ1-5,TRBV6-5,ASLYSPNQPQH
TRBJ1-2,TRBV9,ASSVVENYGYT
TRBJ2-5,TRBV5-6,ASSYMGIQETQY
TRBJ1-2,TRBV18,ASSPQGMDYGYT
TRBJ2-1,TRBV19,ASSRRGRRNYNEQF
TRBJ1-6,TRBV7-9,ASSSNFGVNNSPLH
TRBJ2-1,TRBV7-2,ASSLQMSSYNEQF
TRBJ1-5,TRBV28,ANGMNSNQPQH
TRBJ2-7,TRBV7-9,ASSLASGYSYEQY
TRBJ1-2,TRBV28,ASRTGEGATT
TRBJ1-6,TRBV6-5,ASRIGGVISPLH
TRBJ1-5,TRBV18,ASSPGVRALNQPQH
TRBJ1-2,TRBV5-1,ASSLVTAYGYT
TRBJ2-5,TRBV4-2,ASSQDLGLARAETQY
TRBJ1-1,TRBV11-1,ASSLVGNTEAF
TRBJ1-5,TRBV28,ASRQVLNQPQH
TRBJ1-2,TRBV4-2,ASSQDLERQGGGGYT
TRBJ2-5,TRBV6-5,ASSYHQPGRETQY
TRBJ2-3,TRBV7-9,ASGWGATDTQY
TRBJ1-5,TRBV30,AWSVVRSNQPQH
TRBJ1-2,TRBV30,AWDFGQGGYGYT
TRBJ2-7,TRBV9,ASSPRTSTYEQY
TRBJ2-7,TRBV18,ASSPDRANTYEQY
TRBJ1-5,TRBV5-1,ASSLDGRLSPQH
TRBJ1-3,TRBV6-5,ASSYVQADGNTIY
TRBJ2-5,TRBV7-9,ASSLDLPGQEETQY
TRBJ2-7,TRBV13,ASSLKREAEQY
TRBJ1-6,TRBV2,ASSEQRNPFR
TRBJ2-2,TRBV19,ASNGRTFNTGELF